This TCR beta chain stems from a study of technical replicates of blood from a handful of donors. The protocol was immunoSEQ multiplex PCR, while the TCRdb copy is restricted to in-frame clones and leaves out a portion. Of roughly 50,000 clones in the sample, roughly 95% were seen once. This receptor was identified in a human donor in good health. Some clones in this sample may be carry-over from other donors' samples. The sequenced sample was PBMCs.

The CDR3 bases are TGCGCCAGCAGCCGACAGGGGGACACTGAAGCTTTCTTT. Its translation is CASSRQGDTEAFF. The chain links TRBV5-1 to TRBJ1-1, with 9 bases fitting TRBD1. V shed 4 bases and J 3 bases; nucleotides not matched to a gene: 1. Germline assignment: CDR1 SGHRS and CDR2 YFSETQ. CDR3 length equals 13 residues.